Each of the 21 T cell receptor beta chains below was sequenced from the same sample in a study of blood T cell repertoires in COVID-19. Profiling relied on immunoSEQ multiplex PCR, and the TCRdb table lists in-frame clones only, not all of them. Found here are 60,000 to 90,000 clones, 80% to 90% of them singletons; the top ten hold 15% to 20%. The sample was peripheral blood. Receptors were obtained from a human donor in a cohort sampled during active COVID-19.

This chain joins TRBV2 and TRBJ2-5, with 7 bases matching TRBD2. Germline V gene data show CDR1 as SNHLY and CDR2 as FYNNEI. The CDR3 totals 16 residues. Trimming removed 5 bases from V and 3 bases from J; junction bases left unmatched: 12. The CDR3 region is CASSPPPGGLEETQYF. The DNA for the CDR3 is TGTGCCAGCAGTCCTCCCCCCGGGGGGTTAGAAGAGACCCAGTACTTC.

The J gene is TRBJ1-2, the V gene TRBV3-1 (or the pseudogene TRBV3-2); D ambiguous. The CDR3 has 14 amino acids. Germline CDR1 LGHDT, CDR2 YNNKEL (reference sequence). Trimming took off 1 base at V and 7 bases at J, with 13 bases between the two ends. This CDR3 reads CASSQGAPEGGYTF. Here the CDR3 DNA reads TGTGCCAGCAGCCAAGGGGCCCCGGAGGGTGGCTACACCTTC.

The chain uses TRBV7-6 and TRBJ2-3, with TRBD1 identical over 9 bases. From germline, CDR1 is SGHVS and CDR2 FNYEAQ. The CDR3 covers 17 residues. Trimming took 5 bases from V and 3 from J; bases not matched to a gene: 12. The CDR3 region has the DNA TGTGCCAGCAGCCGTTATTCACAGGGGGCTTGGACAGATACGCAGTATTTT. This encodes CASSRYSQGAWTDTQYF.

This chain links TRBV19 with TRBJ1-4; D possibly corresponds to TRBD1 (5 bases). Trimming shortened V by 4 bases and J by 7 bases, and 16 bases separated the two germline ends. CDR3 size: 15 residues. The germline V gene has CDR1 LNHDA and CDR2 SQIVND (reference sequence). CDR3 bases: TGTGCCAGTAGTACGACCGGGGGTCGGGCTGAAAAACTGTTTTTT. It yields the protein CASSTTGGRAEKLFF.

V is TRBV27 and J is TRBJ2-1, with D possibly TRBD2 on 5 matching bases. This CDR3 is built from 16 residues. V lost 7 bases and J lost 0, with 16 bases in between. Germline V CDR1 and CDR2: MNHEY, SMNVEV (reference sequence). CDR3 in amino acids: CASTPTGRGSYNEQFF. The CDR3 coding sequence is TGTGCCAGCACCCCCACGGGTCGGGGCTCCTACAATGAGCAGTTCTTC.

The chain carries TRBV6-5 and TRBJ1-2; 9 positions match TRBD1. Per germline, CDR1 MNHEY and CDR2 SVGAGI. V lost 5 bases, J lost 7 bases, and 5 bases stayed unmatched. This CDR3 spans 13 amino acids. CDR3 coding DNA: TGTGCCAGCAGTCGAACAGGGGGCAGTGGCTACACCTTC. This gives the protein CASSRTGGSGYTF.

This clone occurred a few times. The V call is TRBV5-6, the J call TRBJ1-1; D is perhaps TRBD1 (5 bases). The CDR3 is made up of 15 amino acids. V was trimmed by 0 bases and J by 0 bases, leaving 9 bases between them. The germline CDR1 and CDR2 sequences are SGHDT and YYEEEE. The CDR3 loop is CASSLAGGMNTEAFF. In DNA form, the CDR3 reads TGTGCCAGCAGCTTGGCGGGGGGGATGAACACTGAAGCTTTCTTT. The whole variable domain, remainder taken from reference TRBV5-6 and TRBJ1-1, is DAGVTQSPTHLIKTRGQQVTLRCSPKSGHDTVSWYQQALGQGPQFIFQYYEEEERQRGNFPDRFSGHQFPNYSSELNVNALLLGDSALYLCASSLAGGMNTEAFFGQGTRLTVV.

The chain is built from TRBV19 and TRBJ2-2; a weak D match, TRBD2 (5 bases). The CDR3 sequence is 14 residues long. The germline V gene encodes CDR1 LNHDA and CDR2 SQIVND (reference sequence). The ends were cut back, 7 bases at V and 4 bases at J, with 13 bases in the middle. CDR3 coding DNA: TGTGCCAGTAAAATTCAGCGGAGCACCGGGGAGCTGTTTTTT. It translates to CASKIQRSTGELFF.

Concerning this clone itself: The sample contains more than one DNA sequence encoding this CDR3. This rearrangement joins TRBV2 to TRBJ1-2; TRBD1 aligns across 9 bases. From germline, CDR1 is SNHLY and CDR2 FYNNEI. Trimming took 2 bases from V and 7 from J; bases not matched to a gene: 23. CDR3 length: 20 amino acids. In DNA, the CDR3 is TGTGCCAGCAGTGAATACGTGTGGATCGGGACAGGGTCTCTCTTTGGTGGCTACACCTTC. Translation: CASSEYVWIGTGSLFGGYTF.

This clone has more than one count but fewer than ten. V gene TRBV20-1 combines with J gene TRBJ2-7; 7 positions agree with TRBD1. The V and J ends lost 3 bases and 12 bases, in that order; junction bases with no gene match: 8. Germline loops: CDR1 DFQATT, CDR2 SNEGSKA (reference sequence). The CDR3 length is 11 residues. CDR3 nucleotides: TGCAGTGCTAGTTTAACAGGGGTGATGTACTTC. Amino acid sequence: CSASLTGVMYF.

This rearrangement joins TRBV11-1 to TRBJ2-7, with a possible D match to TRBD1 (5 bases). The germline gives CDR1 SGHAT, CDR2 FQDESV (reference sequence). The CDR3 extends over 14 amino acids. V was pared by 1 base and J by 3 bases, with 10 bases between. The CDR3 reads CASSLVGQYYEQYF. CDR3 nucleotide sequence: TGTGCCAGCAGCTTAGTAGGACAATACTACGAGCAGTACTTC.

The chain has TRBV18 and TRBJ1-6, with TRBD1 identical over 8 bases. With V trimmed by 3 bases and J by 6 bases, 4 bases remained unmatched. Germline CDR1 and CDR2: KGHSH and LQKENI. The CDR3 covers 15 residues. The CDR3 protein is CASSPGQGGNSPLHF. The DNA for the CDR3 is TGTGCCAGCTCACCCGGACAGGGCGGTAATTCACCCCTCCACTTT. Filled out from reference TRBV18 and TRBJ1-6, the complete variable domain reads NAGVMQNPRHLVRRRGQEARLRCSPMKGHSHVYWYRQLPEEGLKFMVYLQKENIIDESGMPKERFSAEFPKEGPSILRIQQVVRGDSAAYFCASSPGQGGNSPLHFGNGTRLTVT.

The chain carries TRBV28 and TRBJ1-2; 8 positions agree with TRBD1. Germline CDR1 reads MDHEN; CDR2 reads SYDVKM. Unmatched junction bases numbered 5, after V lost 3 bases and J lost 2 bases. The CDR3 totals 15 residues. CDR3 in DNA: TGTGCCAGCAGTTTCCCGACAGGGGCCAACTATGGCTACACCTTC. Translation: CASSFPTGANYGYTF.

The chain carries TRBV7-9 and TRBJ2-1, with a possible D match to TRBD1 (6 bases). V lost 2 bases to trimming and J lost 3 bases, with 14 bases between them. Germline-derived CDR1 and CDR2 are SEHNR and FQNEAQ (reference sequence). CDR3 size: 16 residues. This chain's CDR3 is CASSLSPQDSYNEQFF. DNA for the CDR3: TGTGCCAGCAGCTTAAGCCCCCAGGACAGCTACAATGAGCAGTTCTTC.

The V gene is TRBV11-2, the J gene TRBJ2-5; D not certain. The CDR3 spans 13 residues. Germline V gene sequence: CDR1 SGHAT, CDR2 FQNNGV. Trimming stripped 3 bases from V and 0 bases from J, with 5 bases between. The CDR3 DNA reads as TGTGCCAGCAGCTTGAGCCACCAAGAGACCCAGTACTTC. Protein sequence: CASSLSHQETQYF.

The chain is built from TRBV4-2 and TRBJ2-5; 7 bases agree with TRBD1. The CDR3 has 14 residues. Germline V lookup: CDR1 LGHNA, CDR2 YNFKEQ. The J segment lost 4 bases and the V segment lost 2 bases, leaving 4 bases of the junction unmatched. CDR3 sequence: CASSQSYRGETQYF. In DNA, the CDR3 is TGTGCCAGCAGCCAATCCTACAGGGGAGAGACCCAGTACTTC.

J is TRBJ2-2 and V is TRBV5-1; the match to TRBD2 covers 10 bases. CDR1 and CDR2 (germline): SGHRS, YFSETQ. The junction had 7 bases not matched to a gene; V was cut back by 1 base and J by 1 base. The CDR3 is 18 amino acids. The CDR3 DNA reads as TGCGCCAGCAGCTTGCCCTCGTCTAGCGGGGGGAACACCGGGGAGCTGTTTTTT. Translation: CASSLPSSSGGNTGELFF.

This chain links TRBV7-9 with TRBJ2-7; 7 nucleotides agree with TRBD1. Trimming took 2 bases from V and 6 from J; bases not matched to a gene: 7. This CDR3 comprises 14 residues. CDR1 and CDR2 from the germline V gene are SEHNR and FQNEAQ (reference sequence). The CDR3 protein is CASSLIGTASEQYF. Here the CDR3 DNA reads TGTGCCAGCAGCTTAATCGGGACAGCCTCCGAGCAGTACTTC.

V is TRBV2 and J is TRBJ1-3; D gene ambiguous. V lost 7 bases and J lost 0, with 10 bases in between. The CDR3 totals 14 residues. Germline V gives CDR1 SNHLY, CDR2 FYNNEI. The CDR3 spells CASTSGNSGNTIYF. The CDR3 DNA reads TGTGCCAGCACCTCAGGCAACTCTGGAAACACCATATATTTT.

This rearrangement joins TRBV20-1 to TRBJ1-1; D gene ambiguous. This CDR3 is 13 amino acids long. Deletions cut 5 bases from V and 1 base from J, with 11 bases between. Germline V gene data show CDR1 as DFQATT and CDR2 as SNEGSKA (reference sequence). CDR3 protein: CSACGLTNTEAFF. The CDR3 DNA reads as TGCAGTGCTTGTGGACTTACGAACACTGAAGCTTTCTTT.

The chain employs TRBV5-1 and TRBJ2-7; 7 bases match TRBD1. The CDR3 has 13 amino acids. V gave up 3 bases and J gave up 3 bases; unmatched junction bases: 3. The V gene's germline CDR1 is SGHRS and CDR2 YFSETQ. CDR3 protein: CASSWSGGYEQYF. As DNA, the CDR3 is TGCGCCAGCAGCTGGTCAGGGGGCTACGAGCAGTACTTC.